This record looks at one T cell receptor beta chain sequence and its context. This clonotype has a handful of counts. Its antigen specificity is not known. Base qualities are not at hand, and no much larger clone is one base apart. The source of the sample is a study of early T cells in non-severe SARS-CoV-2 infection (dated by TCRdb to 2020 to 2023). A note on the overall study: TCR sequencing used bulk RNA from unsorted whole blood, so alpha and beta chains could not be paired.

The study was a case-control design nested within a healthcare worker cohort in London, UK, with weekly nasopharyngeal swab PCR tests and blood sampling. Healthcare workers were enrolled in the week of the UK lockdown, from 23 to 31 March 2020, and were followed every week for up to 16 weeks. Results the study describes overall, beyond this receptor: VDJdb matching was skewed toward anti-spike CD8 responses, so virus-specific expansions were likely underestimated and private and CD4 specificities were missed.

Inclusive of the bounding cysteine and phenylalanine, the CDR3 is 19 residues long. Of all the DNA, just the CDR3 is kept, 57 bases in frame from base 1. CDR1 is given as MNHEY and CDR2 as SVGAGI, both from the germline V gene. Trimming removed 2 bases from V and 1 base from J; the gene matches leave 12 bases unexplained. The library was produced with 5' RACE. For sequencing, a NextSeq 500 was employed. Unique molecular identifiers were attached to individual cDNA molecules in the TCR library protocol so that sequencing error and PCR bias could be corrected. Both TCR alpha and beta chains were sequenced, and tight co-correlation was observed between alpha and beta sequence abundances in each sample. The published analysis was carried out like this. Decombinator V4 was used to perform V gene, J gene and CDR3 annotation of TCR sequences. TCRs were defined as expanded if a significant change between any two time points was detected under a Poisson model with p below 0.0001. TCR abundances were normalised to the total number of TCRs sequenced in each sample and reported as counts per million. TRAV1-2 paired with TRAJ12, TRAJ20 or TRAJ33 defined MAIT TCRs, while TRAV10 paired with TRAJ18 defined iNKT TCRs. VDJdb, accessed on 1 November 2021, was searched for TCRs annotated for CMV, EBV and SARS-CoV-2, and TCRs annotated for more than one antigen were excluded. The public reads were reanalyzed by TCRdb: fastp trimming at Q25, MiXCR alignment, in-frame beta chains only. Each entry is one CDR3 protein sequence, shown with its most common DNA and genes. In this record, the V and J calls reflect TCRdb's handling and not the investigators' own analysis. The table for this sample lists 70,000 to 95,000 distinct CDR3 sequences; roughly 9.6% of them were counted only once. The ten largest make up approximately 4.8% of the sample.

The receptor was derived from an adult who was a healthcare worker with PCR-confirmed SARS-CoV-2 infection or an uninfected control (not recorded which). The chain is encoded by TRBV6-5 joined to TRBJ2-5; the central 11 bases match TRBD2. Sequencing input: whole blood. The CDR3 region has the sequence CASSYRGPLAGGVQETQYF. The sequenced DNA: TGTGCCAGCAGTTACCGAGGCCCATTAGCGGGAGGGGTCCAAGAGACCCAGTACTTC.